These 25 T cell receptor beta chains share one sample of origin, sequenced in a study of T cell changes during pregnancy in multiple sclerosis. TCRdb keeps only in-frame clones here, not all; method: immunoSEQ multiplex PCR. The sample carries 65,000 to 95,000 clones, 90% to 95% recorded once. The starting material was peripheral blood, obtained after pregnancy. These receptors were taken from a female donor in good health, enrolled as a control in a pregnancy study.

The chain carries TRBV4-1 and TRBJ1-4; D not certain. Germline CDR1 reads MGHRA; CDR2 reads YSYEKL. CDR3 length equals 15 residues. V lost 0 bases and J lost 8, with 13 bases in between. The CDR3 spells CASSQDTGFGEKLFF. DNA for the CDR3: TGCGCCAGCAGCCAAGATACGGGGTTTGGGGAAAAACTGTTTTTT.

The chain uses TRBV18 and TRBJ2-7; 8 nucleotides agree with TRBD1. Germline V CDR1 and CDR2: KGHSH, LQKENI. V gave up 3 bases and J gave up 7 bases; unmatched junction bases: 2. This CDR3 comprises 12 residues. CDR3: CASSPGQVEQYF. CDR3 in DNA: TGTGCCAGCTCACCGGGACAGGTTGAGCAGTACTTC. The whole variable domain, filled in from reference TRBV18 and TRBJ2-7, reads NAGVMQNPRHLVRRRGQEARLRCSPMKGHSHVYWYRQLPEEGLKFMVYLQKENIIDESGMPKERFSAEFPKEGPSILRIQQVVRGDSAAYFCASSPGQVEQYFGPGTRLTVT.

The rearrangement links TRBV7-9 to TRBJ2-7; D is perhaps TRBD1 (6 bases). The CDR3 has 15 residues. V was clipped by 0 bases and J by 8 bases, with 17 bases between them. Germline V gives CDR1 SEHNR, CDR2 FQNEAQ (reference sequence). The CDR3 DNA reads as TGTGCCAGCAGCTTAGCTACAGGGATCTACGTCAAGCAGTACTTC. Its translation: CASSLATGIYVKQYF.

This chain connects TRBV7-3 to TRBJ1-1; D might be TRBD1 (5 bases). V lost 2 bases, J lost 2 bases, and 15 bases lay in between. The length of the CDR3 is 16 residues. Germline V gene lookup returns CDR1 SGHTA and CDR2 FQGTGA. CDR3 bases: TGTGCCAGCAGCTTAGTTGGCGCGGGGCAAAACACTGAAGCTTTCTTT. Translating gives CASSLVGAGQNTEAFF. The whole variable domain, remainder taken from reference TRBV7-3 and TRBJ1-1, is GAGVSQTPSNKVTEKGKYVELRCDPISGHTALYWYRQSLGQGPEFLIYFQGTGAADDSGLPNDRFFAVRPEGSVSTLKIQRTERGDSAVYLCASSLVGAGQNTEAFFGQGTRLTVV.

This rearrangement joins TRBV30 to TRBJ1-1; D remains unclear. V lost 3 bases and J lost 1, with 6 bases in between. This CDR3 is built from 12 residues. Germline V gene data show CDR1 as GTSNPN and CDR2 as SVGIG (reference sequence). CDR3 nucleotide sequence: TGTGCCTGGAGGGGCACGAACACTGAAGCTTTCTTT. Translating gives CAWRGTNTEAFF.

The CDR3 spells CAWNQGERQPQHF. In DNA form, the CDR3 reads TGTGCCTGGAATCAGGGGGAGAGACAGCCCCAGCATTTT. The chain combines TRBV30 with TRBJ1-5; 7 nucleotides line up with TRBD1. The CDR3 length is 13 residues. Unmatched junction bases numbered 7, after V lost 4 bases and J lost 7 bases. Looked up from germline, CDR1 is GTSNPN and CDR2 is SVGIG (reference sequence).

The gene calls are TRBV4-3 and TRBJ2-7; TRBD2 agrees at 14 bases. After removal of 1 base from V and 0 bases from J, the junction contained 5 bases not matched to a gene. Germline CDR1 and CDR2: LGHNA and YSLEER. This CDR3 comprises 18 residues. The CDR3 here is CASSQGTSGGMSSYEQYF. As DNA, the CDR3 is TGCGCCAGCAGCCAAGGGACTAGCGGGGGGATGAGCTCCTACGAGCAGTACTTC.

V is TRBV29-1 and J is TRBJ2-1; 7 nucleotides align to TRBD1. V shed 7 bases, J shed 3 bases, and the junction held 21 bases outside the gene matches. Germline assignment: CDR1 SQVTM and CDR2 ANQGSEA. CDR3 length equals 18 residues. CDR3 sequence reads: CSAPPGQPRESIYNEQFF. CDR3 coding DNA: TGCAGCGCCCCCCCGGGACAGCCGCGAGAGTCGATCTACAATGAGCAGTTCTTC.

This clone was detected a few times. The chain combines TRBV2 with TRBJ1-4; tentative D call: TRBD1 (6 bases). The V gene's germline CDR1 is SNHLY and CDR2 FYNNEI. The CDR3 consists of 14 residues. V lost 1 base and J 8 bases, leaving 11 bases between the germline ends. The CDR3 nucleotides read TGTGCCAGCAGTGAAGGGGGGCTAGGGGAAAAACTGTTTTTT. This sequence encodes CASSEGGLGEKLFF.

V gene TRBV6-4 combines with J gene TRBJ2-1; 9 nucleotides line up with TRBD2. J gave up 4 bases and V 0 bases, and 7 bases lay outside the gene matches. This CDR3 comprises 17 residues. Germline V gene data show CDR1 as MRHNA and CDR2 as SNTAGT. This chain's CDR3 is CASSDSIPSGEYNEQFF. CDR3 nucleotide sequence: TGTGCCAGCAGTGACTCCATCCCTAGCGGGGAATACAATGAGCAGTTCTTC.

This rearrangement joins TRBV5-4 to TRBJ2-7; 7 positions match TRBD1. V lost 4 bases to trimming and J lost 2 bases; unmatched junction nucleotides: 9. The CDR3 runs 15 residues. Germline V gene sequence: CDR1 SGHNT, CDR2 YYREEE (reference sequence). CDR3 sequence: CASSAPGQQAYEQYF. CDR3 DNA: TGTGCCAGCAGCGCTCCGGGACAGCAAGCCTACGAGCAGTACTTC.

The chain joins TRBV11-2 to TRBJ2-7; perhaps TRBD2 as D (5 bases). The ends were cut back, 5 bases at V and 3 bases at J, with 11 bases in the middle. Germline V gives CDR1 SGHAT, CDR2 FQNNGV. The CDR3 covers 13 residues. The CDR3 region has the DNA TGTGCCAGCAGCCAGACTACGCACTACGAGCAGTACTTC. It codes for CASSQTTHYEQYF.

The chain recombines TRBV7-3 with TRBJ2-5; no clear D. The V gene lost 3 bases and the J gene lost 5 bases, with 13 bases spanning the gap. The CDR3 has 14 amino acids. Germline CDR1 reads SGHTA; CDR2 reads FQGTGA. The CDR3 bases are TGTGCCAGCAGCTTGCAGGCCGGTCCGGAGACCCAGTACTTC. Translating it yields CASSLQAGPETQYF.

The chain couples TRBV9 to TRBJ2-1; TRBD1 matches 7 bases. CDR1 and CDR2 from the germline V gene are SGDLS and YYNGEE. The CDR3 spans 13 residues. The V segment lost 4 bases and the J segment 5 bases; nucleotides outside the gene matches: 3. As DNA, the CDR3 is TGTGCCAGCAGCCCGCAGGGGGACAATGAGCAGTTCTTC. Its translation is CASSPQGDNEQFF. The full variable domain, its missing parts supplied by reference TRBV9 and TRBJ2-1, is DSGVTQTPKHLITATGQRVTLRCSPRSGDLSVYWYQQSLDQGLQFLIQYYNGEERAKGNILERFSAQQFPDLHSELNLSSLELGDSALYFCASSPQGDNEQFFGPGTRLTVL.

The rearrangement links TRBV11-3 to TRBJ2-5; 14 nucleotides match TRBD2. V trimming: 1 base; J trimming: 2 bases; junction bases outside the gene matches: 0. Germline CDR1 is SGHNT and CDR2 is YENEEA. The CDR3 covers 16 residues. The DNA for the CDR3 is TGTGCCAGCAGCTTAGGACTAGCGGGGGGGCAAGAGACCCAGTACTTC. Translating gives CASSLGLAGGQETQYF.

V and J are TRBV9 and TRBJ2-7, with 14 bases fitting TRBD2. Unmatched junction bases numbered 2, after V lost 4 bases and J lost 2 bases. The CDR3 loop spans 15 amino acids. Germline loops: CDR1 SGDLS, CDR2 YYNGEE. CDR3 nucleotides: TGTGCCAGCAGCATGGGACTAGCGGGAGCCTACGAGCAGTACTTC. It codes for CASSMGLAGAYEQYF.

The rearrangement links TRBV9 to TRBJ2-2, with D tentatively TRBD2 (5 bases). This CDR3 region has 16 residues. Trimming stripped 0 bases from V and 0 bases from J, with 9 bases between. Germline V CDR1 and CDR2: SGDLS, YYNGEE. CDR3 sequence reads: CASSVGAGANTGELFF. CDR3 DNA sequence: TGTGCCAGCAGCGTAGGGGCCGGGGCGAACACCGGGGAGCTGTTTTTT.

The chain combines TRBV30 with TRBJ1-5, with D possibly being TRBD1 (5 bases). This CDR3 is 13 amino acids long. The germline V and J ends were trimmed by 1 base and 5 bases, with 9 bases remaining between them. The germline gives CDR1 GTSNPN, CDR2 SVGIG (reference sequence). DNA for the CDR3: TGTGCCTGGAGTGGCCAGGGTCATCAGCCCCAGCATTTT. It yields the protein CAWSGQGHQPQHF.

This rearrangement joins TRBV28 to TRBJ2-3, with 8 nucleotides matching TRBD1. Germline CDR1 MDHEN, CDR2 SYDVKM. J was trimmed by 2 bases and V by 0 bases; bases with no gene match: 7. CDR3 length: 17 amino acids. Here the CDR3 DNA reads TGTGCCAGCAGTTTATGGGGCATGGACAGGGACACAGATACGCAGTATTTT. It yields the protein CASSLWGMDRDTDTQYF.

V usage is TRBV7-3 and J usage is TRBJ2-2; 7 positions match TRBD1. The CDR3 runs to 14 residues. From germline, CDR1 is SGHTA and CDR2 FQGTGA. The junction had 6 bases not matched to a gene; V was cut back by 3 bases and J by 8 bases. CDR3 amino acids: CASSFRTGQGELFF. CDR3 coding DNA: TGTGCCAGCAGCTTCCGGACAGGACAAGGGGAGCTGTTTTTT.

The gene calls are TRBV29-1 and TRBJ2-2, with D perhaps matching TRBD1 (6 bases). CDR3 length: 14 residues. Germline V gene data show CDR1 as SQVTM and CDR2 as ANQGSEA. V was cut by 3 bases and J by 6 bases, with 14 bases left in between. CDR3 region: CSVEGKGDPGELFF. The CDR3 coding sequence is TGCAGCGTTGAGGGGAAGGGGGACCCCGGGGAGCTGTTTTTT.

The chain joins TRBV5-1 to TRBJ2-5; 9 bases are shared with TRBD2. The length of the CDR3 is 16 residues. The germline CDR1 and CDR2 sequences are SGHRS and YFSETQ. Trimming cost V 0 bases and J 3 bases; bases outside gene matches: 6. CDR3 amino acids: CASSLGASGKEETQYF. The DNA of the CDR3 is TGCGCCAGCAGCTTGGGGGCTAGCGGGAAGGAAGAGACCCAGTACTTC. The full variable domain, with the rest looked up from reference TRBV5-1 and TRBJ2-5, is KAGVTQTPRYLIKTRGQQVTLSCSPISGHRSVSWYQQTPGQGLQFLFEYFSETQRNKGNFPGRFSGRQFSNSRSEMNVSTLELGDSALYLCASSLGASGKEETQYFGPGTRLLVL.

J is TRBJ2-5 and V is TRBV30, with D maybe TRBD2 (7 bases). Trimming took 7 bases from V and 5 from J, leaving 17 bases between them. CDR1 is GTSNPN and CDR2 is SVGIG in the germline V gene (reference sequence). The CDR3 contains 13 residues. The CDR3 loop reads CAFDRGARETQYF. Here the CDR3 DNA reads TGTGCCTTCGACCGGGGGGCTAGGGAGACCCAGTACTTC.

The chain couples TRBV28 to TRBJ1-3; TRBD1 might be the D (5 bases). CDR1 and CDR2 (germline): MDHEN, SYDVKM. V was shortened by 6 bases and J by 0 bases, with 9 bases between the two germline ends. The CDR3 spans 14 residues. For the CDR3, the DNA is TGTGCCAGCAGAGACAGATCCTCTGGAAACACCATATATTTT. It is translated as CASRDRSSGNTIYF. Complete variable domain (other parts from reference TRBV28 and TRBJ1-3): DVKVTQSSRYLVKRTGEKVFLECVQDMDHENMFWYRQDPGLGLRLIYFSYDVKMKEKGDIPEGYSVSREKKERFSLILESASTNQTSMYLCASRDRSSGNTIYFGEGSWLTVV.

The rearrangement uses TRBV28 and TRBJ1-5, with D maybe TRBD1 (6 bases). Germline V gene data show CDR1 as MDHEN and CDR2 as SYDVKM. V dropped 4 bases and J dropped 1 base, with 14 bases sitting between them. This CDR3 is built from 16 residues. The CDR3: CASSSRTERSNQPQHF. CDR3 bases: TGTGCCAGCAGTTCCCGGACAGAGAGAAGCAATCAGCCCCAGCATTTT.